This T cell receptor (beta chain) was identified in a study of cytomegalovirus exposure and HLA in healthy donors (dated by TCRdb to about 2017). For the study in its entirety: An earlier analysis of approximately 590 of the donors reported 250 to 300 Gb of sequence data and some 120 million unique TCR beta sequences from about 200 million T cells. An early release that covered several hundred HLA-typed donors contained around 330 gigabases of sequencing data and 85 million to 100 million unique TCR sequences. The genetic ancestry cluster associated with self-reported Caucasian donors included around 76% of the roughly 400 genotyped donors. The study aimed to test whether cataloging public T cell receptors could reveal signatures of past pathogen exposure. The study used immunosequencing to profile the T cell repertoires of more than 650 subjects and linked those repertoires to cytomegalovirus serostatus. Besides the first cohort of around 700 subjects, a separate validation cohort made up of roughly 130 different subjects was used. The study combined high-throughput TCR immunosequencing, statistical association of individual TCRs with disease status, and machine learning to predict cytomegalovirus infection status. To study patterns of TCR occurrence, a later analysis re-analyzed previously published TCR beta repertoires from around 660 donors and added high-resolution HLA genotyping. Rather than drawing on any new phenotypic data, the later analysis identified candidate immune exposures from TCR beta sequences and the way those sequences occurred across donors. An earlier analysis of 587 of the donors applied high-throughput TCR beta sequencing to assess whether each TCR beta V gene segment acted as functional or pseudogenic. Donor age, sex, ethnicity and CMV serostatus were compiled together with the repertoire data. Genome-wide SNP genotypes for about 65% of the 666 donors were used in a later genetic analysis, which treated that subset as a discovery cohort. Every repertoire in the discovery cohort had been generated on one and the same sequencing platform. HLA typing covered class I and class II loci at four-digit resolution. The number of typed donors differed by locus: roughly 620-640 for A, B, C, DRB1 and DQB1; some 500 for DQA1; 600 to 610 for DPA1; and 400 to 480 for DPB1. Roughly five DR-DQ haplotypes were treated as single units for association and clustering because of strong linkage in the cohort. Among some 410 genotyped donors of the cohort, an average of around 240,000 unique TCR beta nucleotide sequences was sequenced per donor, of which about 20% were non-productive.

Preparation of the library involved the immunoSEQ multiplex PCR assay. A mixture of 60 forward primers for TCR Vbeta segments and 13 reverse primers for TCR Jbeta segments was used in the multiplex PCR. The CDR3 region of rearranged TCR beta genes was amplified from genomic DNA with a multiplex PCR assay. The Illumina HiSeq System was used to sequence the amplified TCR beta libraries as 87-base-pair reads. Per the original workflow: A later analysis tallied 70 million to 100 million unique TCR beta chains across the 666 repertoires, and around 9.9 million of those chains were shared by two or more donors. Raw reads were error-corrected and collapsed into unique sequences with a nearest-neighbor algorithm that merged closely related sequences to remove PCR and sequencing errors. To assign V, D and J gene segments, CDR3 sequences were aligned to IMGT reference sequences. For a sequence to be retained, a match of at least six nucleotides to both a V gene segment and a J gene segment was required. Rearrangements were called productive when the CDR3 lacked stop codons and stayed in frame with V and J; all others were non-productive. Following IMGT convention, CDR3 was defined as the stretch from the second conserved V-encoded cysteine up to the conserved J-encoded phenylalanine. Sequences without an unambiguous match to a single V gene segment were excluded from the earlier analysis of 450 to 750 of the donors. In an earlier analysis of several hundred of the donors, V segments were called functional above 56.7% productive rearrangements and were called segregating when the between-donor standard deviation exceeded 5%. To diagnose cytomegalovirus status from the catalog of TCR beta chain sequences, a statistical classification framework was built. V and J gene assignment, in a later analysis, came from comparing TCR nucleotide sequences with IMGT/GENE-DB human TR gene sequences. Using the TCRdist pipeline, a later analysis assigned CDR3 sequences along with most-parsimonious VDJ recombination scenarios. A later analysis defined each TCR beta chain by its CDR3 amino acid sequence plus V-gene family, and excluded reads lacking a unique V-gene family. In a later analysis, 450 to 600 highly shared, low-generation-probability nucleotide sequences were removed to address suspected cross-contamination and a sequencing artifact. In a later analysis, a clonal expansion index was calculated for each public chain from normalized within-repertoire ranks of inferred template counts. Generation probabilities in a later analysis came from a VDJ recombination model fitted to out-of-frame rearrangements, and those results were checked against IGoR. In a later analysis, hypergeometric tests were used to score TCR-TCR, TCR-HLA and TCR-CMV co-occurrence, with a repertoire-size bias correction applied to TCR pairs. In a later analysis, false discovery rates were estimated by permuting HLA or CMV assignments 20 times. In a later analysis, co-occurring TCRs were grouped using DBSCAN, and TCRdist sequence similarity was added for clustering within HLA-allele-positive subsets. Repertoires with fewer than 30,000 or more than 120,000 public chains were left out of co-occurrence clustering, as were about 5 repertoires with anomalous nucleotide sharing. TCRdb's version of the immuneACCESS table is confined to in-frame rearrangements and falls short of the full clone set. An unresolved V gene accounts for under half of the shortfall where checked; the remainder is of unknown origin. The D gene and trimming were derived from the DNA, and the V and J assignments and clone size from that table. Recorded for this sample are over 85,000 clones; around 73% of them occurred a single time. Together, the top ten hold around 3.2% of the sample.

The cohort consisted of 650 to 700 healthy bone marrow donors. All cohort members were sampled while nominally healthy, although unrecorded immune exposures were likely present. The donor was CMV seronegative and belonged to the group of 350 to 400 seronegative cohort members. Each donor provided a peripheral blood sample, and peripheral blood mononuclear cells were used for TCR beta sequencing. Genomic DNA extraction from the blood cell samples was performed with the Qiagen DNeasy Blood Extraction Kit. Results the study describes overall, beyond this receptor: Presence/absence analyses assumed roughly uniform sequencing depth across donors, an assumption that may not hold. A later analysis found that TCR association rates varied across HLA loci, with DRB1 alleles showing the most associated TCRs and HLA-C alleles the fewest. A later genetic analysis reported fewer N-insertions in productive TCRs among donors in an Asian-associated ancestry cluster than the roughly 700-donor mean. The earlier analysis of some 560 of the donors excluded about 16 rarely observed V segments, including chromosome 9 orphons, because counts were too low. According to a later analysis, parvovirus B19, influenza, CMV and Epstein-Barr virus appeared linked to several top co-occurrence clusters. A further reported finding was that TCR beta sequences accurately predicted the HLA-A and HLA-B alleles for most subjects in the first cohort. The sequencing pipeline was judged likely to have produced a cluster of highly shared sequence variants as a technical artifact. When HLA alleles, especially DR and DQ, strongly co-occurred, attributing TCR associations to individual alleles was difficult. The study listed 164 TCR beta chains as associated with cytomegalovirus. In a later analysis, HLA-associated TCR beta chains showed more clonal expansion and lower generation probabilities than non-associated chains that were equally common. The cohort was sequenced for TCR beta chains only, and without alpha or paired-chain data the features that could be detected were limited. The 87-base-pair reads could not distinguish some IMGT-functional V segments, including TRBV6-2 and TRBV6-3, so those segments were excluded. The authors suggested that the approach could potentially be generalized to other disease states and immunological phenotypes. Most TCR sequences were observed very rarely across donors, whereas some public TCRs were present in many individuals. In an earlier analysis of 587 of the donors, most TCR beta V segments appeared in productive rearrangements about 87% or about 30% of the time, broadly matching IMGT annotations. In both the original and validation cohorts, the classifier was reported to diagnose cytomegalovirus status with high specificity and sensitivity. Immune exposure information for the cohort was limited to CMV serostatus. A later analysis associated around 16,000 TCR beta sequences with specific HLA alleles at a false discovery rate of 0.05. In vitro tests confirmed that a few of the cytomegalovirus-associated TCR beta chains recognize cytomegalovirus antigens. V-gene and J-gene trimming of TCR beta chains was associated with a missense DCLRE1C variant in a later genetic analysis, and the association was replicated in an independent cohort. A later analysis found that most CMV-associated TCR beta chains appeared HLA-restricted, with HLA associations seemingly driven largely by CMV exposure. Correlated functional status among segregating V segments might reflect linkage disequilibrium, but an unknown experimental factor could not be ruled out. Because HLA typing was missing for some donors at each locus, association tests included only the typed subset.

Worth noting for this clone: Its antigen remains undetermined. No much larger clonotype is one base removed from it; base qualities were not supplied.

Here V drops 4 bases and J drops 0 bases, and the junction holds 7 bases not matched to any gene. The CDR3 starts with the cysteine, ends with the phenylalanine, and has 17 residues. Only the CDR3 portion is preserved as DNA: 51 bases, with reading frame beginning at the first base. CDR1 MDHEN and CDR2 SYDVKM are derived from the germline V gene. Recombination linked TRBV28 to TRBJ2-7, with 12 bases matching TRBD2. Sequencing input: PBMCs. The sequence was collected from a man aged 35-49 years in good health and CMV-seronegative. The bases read TGTGCCAGCAGTTCCTTCCTAGCGGGAGGGCCCTCCTACGAGCAGTACTTC. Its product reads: CASSSFLAGGPSYEQYF.